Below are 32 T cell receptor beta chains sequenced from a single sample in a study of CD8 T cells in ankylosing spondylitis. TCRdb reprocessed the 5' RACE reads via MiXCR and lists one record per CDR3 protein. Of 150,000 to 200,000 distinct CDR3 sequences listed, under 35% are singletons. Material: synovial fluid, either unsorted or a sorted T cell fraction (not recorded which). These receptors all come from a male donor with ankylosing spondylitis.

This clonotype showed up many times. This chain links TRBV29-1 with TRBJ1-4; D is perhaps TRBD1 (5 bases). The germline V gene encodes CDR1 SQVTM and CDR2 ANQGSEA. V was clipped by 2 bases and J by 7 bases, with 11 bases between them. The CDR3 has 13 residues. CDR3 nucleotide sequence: TGCAGCGTTGAAACGGCGGGGGGTGAAAAACTGTTTTTT. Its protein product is CSVETAGGEKLFF.

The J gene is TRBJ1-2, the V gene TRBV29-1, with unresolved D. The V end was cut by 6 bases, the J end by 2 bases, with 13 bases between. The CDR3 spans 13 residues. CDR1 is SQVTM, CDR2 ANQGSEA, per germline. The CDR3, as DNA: TGCAGCGTCCCCGTTGGAGGGAACTATGGCTACACCTTC. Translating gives CSVPVGGNYGYTF.

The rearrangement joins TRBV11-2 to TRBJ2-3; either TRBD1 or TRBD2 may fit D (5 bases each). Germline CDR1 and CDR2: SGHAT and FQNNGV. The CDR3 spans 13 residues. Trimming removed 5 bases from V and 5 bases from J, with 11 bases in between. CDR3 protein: CASSRTGLDTQYF. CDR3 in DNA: TGTGCCAGCAGCCGTACGGGGCTAGATACGCAGTATTTT.

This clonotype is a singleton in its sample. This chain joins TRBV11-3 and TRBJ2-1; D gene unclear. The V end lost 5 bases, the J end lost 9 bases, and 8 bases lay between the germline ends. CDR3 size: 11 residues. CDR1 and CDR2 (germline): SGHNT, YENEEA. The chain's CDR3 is CASSPSSEQFF. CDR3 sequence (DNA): TGTGCCAGCAGCCCGAGCAGTGAGCAGTTCTTC.

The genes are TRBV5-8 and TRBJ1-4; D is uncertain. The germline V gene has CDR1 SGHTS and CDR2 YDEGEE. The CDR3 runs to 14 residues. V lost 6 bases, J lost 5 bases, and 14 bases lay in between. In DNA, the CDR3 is TGTGCCAGCAAAGTGGGCAGCGAGAATGAAAAACTGTTTTTT. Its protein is CASKVGSENEKLFF.

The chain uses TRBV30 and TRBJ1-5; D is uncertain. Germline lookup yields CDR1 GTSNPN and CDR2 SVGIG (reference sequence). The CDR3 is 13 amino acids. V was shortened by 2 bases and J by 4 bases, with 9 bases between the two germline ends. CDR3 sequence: CAWSRGSNQPQHF. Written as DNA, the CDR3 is TGTGCCTGGAGTCGGGGATCTAATCAGCCCCAGCATTTT.

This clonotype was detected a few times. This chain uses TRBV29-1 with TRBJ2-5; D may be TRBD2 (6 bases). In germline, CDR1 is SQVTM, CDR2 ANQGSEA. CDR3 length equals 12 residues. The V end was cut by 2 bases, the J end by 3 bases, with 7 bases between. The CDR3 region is CSVEWGEETQYF. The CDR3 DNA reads TGCAGCGTTGAATGGGGGGAAGAGACCCAGTACTTC.

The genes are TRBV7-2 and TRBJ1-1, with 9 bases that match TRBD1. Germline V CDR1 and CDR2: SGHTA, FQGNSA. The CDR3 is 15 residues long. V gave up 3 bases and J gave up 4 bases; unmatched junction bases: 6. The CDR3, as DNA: TGTGCCAGCAGCTTTACGGGACAGGGTACCACTGAAGCTTTCTTT. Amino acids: CASSFTGQGTTEAFF.

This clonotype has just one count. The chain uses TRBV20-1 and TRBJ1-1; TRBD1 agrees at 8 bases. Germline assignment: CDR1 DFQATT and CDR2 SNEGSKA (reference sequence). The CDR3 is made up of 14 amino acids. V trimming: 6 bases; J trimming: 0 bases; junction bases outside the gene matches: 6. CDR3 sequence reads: CSARTGLMNTEAFF. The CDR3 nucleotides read TGCAGTGCAAGGACAGGGCTGATGAACACTGAAGCTTTCTTT.

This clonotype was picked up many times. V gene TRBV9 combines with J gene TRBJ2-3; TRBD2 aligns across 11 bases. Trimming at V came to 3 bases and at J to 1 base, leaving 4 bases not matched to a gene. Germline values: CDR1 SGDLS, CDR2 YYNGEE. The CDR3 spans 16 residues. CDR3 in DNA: TGTGCCAGCAGCGACATACTAGCGGGGGGCACAGATACGCAGTATTTT. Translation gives CASSDILAGGTDTQYF.

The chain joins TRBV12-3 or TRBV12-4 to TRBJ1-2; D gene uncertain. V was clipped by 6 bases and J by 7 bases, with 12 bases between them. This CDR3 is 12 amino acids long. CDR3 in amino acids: CASRSDKGGYTF. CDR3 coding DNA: TGTGCCAGCAGATCCGACAAAGGTGGCTACACCTTC.

The CDR3 sequence is CAISDPLGGQETQYF. In DNA, the CDR3 is TGTGCCATCAGTGACCCGCTAGGGGGGCAAGAGACCCAGTACTTC. The rearrangement uses TRBV10-3 and TRBJ2-5; TRBD1 or TRBD2 may be the D gene (6 bases each). CDR3 length: 15 amino acids. Germline CDR1 ENHRY, CDR2 SYGVKD. Trimming removed 3 bases from V and 2 bases from J, with 13 bases in between.

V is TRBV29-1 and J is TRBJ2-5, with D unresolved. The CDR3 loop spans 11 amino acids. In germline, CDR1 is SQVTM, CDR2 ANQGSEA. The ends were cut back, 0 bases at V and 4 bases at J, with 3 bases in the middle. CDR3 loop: CSVEDSETQYF. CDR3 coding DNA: TGCAGCGTTGAAGATTCAGAGACCCAGTACTTC.

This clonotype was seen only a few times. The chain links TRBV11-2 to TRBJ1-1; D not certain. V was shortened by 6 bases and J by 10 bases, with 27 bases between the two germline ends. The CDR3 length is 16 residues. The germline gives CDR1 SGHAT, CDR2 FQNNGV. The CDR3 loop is CASSLKETGWGVGAFF. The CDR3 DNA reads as TGTGCCAGCAGTTTGAAAGAGACGGGGTGGGGTGTAGGAGCTTTCTTT.

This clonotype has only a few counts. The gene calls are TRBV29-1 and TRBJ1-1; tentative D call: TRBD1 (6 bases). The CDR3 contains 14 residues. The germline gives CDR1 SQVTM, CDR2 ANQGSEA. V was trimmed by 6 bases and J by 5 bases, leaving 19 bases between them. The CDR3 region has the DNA TGCAGCGTCGCGGGCCGAGGGGGAGGAACTGAAGCTTTCTTT. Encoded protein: CSVAGRGGGTEAFF.

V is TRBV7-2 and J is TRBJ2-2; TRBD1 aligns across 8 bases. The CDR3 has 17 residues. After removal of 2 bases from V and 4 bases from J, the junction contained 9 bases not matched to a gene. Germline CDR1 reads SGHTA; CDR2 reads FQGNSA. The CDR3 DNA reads TGTGCCAGCAGCTTATCAGGGGGCGGAAGGGGCACCGGGGAGCTGTTTTTT. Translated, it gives CASSLSGGGRGTGELFF.

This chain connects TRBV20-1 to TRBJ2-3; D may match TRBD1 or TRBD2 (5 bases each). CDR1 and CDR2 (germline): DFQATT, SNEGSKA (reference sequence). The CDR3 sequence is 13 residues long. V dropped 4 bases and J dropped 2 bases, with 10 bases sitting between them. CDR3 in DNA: TGCAGTGCTAAACGGGGCCTCACAGATACGCAGTATTTT. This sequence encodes CSAKRGLTDTQYF.

This CDR3 is CASSRQGDQPQHF. CDR3 coding DNA: TGTGCCAGCAGCCGTCAGGGGGATCAGCCCCAGCATTTT. The chain recombines TRBV7-9 with TRBJ1-5, with 7 bases identical to TRBD1. The junction had 3 bases not matched to a gene; V was cut back by 5 bases and J by 5 bases. CDR3 size: 13 residues. Germline lookup yields CDR1 SEHNR and CDR2 FQNEAQ (reference sequence).

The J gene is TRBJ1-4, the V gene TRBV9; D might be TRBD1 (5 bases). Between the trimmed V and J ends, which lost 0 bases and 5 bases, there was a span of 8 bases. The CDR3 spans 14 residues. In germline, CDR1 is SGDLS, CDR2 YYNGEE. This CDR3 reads CASSVGQGNEKLFF. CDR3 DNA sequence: TGTGCCAGCAGCGTAGGGCAGGGAAATGAAAAACTGTTTTTT.

CDR3 in DNA: TGTGCCAGCAGTTTATTTTGGGAAGCTTTCTTT. Its protein product is CASSLFWEAFF. V gene TRBV12-3 or TRBV12-4 combines with J gene TRBJ1-1, with D unclear. The CDR3 consists of 11 residues. The V end lost 2 bases, the J end lost 8 bases, and 6 bases lay between the germline ends.

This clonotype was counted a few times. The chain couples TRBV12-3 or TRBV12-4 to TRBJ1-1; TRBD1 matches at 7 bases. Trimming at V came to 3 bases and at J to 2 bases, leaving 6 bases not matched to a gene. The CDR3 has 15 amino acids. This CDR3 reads CASSLGRGTNTEAFF. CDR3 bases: TGTGCCAGCAGTTTGGGCAGGGGGACCAACACTGAAGCTTTCTTT.

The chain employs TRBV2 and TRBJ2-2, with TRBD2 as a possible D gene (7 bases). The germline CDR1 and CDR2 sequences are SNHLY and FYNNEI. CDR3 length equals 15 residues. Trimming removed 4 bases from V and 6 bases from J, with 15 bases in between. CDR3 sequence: CASSGRGRKAGELFF. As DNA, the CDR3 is TGTGCCAGCAGTGGGCGGGGGCGCAAGGCCGGGGAGCTGTTTTTT.

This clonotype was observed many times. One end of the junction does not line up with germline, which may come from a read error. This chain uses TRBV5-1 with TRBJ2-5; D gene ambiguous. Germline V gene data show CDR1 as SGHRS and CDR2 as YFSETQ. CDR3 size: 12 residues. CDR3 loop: CASSLVGETQYF. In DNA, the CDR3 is TGTGCCAGCAGCTTGGTAGGAGAGACCCAGTACTTC.

CDR3 protein: CASSPIGATYEQYF. As DNA, the CDR3 is TGTGCCAGCTCACCTATCGGGGCTACCTACGAGCAGTACTTC. J is TRBJ2-7 and V is TRBV18, with D tentatively TRBD1 or TRBD2 (5 bases each). The length of the CDR3 is 14 residues. Trimming took off 3 bases at V and 2 bases at J, with 11 bases between the two ends. CDR1 and CDR2 from the germline V gene are KGHSH and LQKENI.

CDR3 sequence reads: CASSLLGNYEQYF. CDR3 coding DNA: TGTGCCAGCAGCTTGTTGGGAAACTACGAGCAGTACTTC. This chain links TRBV5-5 with TRBJ2-7, with unresolved D. Germline V gives CDR1 SGHKS, CDR2 YYEKEE (reference sequence). Trimming stripped 1 base from V and 3 bases from J, with 8 bases between. This CDR3 is built from 13 residues.

CDR3 residues: CSARTGASSLQHF. DNA for the CDR3: TGCAGTGCTCGGACGGGGGCCTCTTCGCTCCAGCATTTT. V and J are TRBV20-1 and TRBJ1-5; TRBD1 might be the D (6 bases). The CDR3 has 13 residues. Trimming took 5 bases from V and 12 from J, leaving 20 bases between them. The germline V gene encodes CDR1 DFQATT and CDR2 SNEGSKA (reference sequence).

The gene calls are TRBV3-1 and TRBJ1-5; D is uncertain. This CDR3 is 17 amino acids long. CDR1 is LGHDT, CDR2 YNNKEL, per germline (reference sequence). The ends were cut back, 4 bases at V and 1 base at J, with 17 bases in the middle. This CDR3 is CASSPRRRETSNQPQHF. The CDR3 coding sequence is TGTGCCAGCAGCCCCCGGCGACGTGAAACGAGCAATCAGCCCCAGCATTTT.

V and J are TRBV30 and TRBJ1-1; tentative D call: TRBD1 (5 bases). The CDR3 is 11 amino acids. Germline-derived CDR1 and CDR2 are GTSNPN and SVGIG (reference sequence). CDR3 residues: CTGGVLPEAFF. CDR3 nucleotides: TGTACGGGGGGGGTCCTCCCTGAAGCTTTCTTT.

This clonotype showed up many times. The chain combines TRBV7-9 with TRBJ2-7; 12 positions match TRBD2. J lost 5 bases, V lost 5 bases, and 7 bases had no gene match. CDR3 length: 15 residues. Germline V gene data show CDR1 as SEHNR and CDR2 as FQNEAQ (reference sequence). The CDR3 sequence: CASSKTSGSLNEQYF. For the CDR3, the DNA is TGTGCCAGCAGCAAGACTAGCGGGAGCTTGAACGAGCAGTACTTC.

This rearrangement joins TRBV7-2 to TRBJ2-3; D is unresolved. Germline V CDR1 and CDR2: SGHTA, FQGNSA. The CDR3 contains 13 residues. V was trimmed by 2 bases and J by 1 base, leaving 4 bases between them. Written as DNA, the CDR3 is TGTGCCAGCAGCTTATTCGGCACAGATACGCAGTATTTT. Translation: CASSLFGTDTQYF.

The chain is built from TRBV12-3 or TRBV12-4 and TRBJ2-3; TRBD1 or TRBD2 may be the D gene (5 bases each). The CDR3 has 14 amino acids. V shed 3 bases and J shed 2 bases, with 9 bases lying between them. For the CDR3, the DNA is TGTGCCAGCAGTTTTACCGGGGCCACAGATACGCAGTATTTT. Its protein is CASSFTGATDTQYF.

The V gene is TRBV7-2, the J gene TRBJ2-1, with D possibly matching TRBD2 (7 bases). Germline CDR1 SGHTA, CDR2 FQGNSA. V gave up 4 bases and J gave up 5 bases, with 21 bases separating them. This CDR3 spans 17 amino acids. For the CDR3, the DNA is TGTGCCAGCAGCTACCTGGGACGCGGGGGCCCCGACAATGAGCAGTTCTTC. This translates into CASSYLGRGGPDNEQFF. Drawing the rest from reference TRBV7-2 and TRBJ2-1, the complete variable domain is GAGVSQSPSNKVTEKGKDVELRCDPISGHTALYWYRQSLGQGLEFLIYFQGNSAPDKSGLPSDRFSAERTGGSVSTLTIQRTQQEDSAVYLCASSYLGRGGPDNEQFFGPGTRLTVL.